This T cell receptor beta chain emerged from a study of T cell clonotyping in hematopoietic cell transplantation (dated by TCRdb to the early 2020s). Study-level background: Pretransplant recipient samples were obtained after cytoreduction. A total of some 140 blood samples were gathered in the study from roughly 37 consecutive transplant recipients along with their related donors. Patient recruitment ran from September 2015 to early 2017, and follow-up continued until late 2020 or death.

This specimen's time point label, per the study, means: recipient sample about 28 days before transplant, after cytoreduction. Recipient blood was collected about 28 days before transplant and at days 30, 100 and 180 after transplant. Nuclei Lysis Solution was used to extract genomic DNA from fresh or cryopreserved unfractionated peripheral blood mononuclear cells. Study-wide conclusions, independent of this receptor: Just a small fraction of recipient repertoires overlapped with donor repertoires, and more than 95% appeared de novo at the given depth. Sample size was limited, and cells were not sorted, so CD4 and CD8 repertoire contributions could not be separated. Inverse Simpson Index values from donors and from recipients before transplant predicted broader TCR repertoire diversity after transplant. After transplant, TCR diversity in recipients dropped, and pathologically expanded clonotypes increased progressively from day 30 to day 180.

With the immunoSEQ assay, which is a bias-controlled multiplex PCR relying on V- and J-specific primers, TCR beta CDR3 regions were amplified from genomic DNA. In a second PCR step, a proprietary barcode and Illumina adapter sequences were attached to the CDR3 amplicons. CDR3 libraries were sequenced on an Illumina MiSeq instrument. On the authors' methods: Export and quality control were performed with immunoSEQ Analyzer 3.0, and downstream analyses were performed with R Bioconductor and Immunarch. Only productive rearrangements in the normalized downsampled data set went into calculating the repertoire metrics. Clonotypes larger than 5 templates in the normalized cohort were defined as pathologically expanded. The Inverse Simpson Index was used to measure repertoire diversity. To capture all clonotypes, CMV-specificity analyses were performed on the non-normalized data set. The immuneACCESS repertoire file appears here via TCRdb, limited to in-frame rearrangements. These files lack a portion of the clones; in checked studies, under half of the deficit traces to unresolved V genes, and the cause of the others is not known. The DNA was the basis for D and trimming; V, J and clone size are from that table. In this sample the table shows about 69,000 clones, 95% to 97% of which occur a single time. 1.5% to 2% of the sample goes to the ten largest clones.

About this clone itself: The clone's antigen remains unknown. Per-nucleotide qualities are absent, and no much larger clonotype sits a single base away.

V and J are trimmed by 7 bases and 4 bases, and the gene matches miss 7 bases of the junction. The germline V gene specifies SNHLY as CDR1 and FYNNEI as CDR2. Its CDR3 holds 14 amino acids, cysteine through phenylalanine. Left in the record is the CDR3 DNA by itself, 42 bases read in frame from the first base. The material was peripheral blood mononuclear cells, obtained before stem cell transplant. This TCR derives from a woman in her forties or fifties with acute myeloid leukemia. Some clones in this sample may be carry-over from other donors' samples. Recombination linked TRBV2 to TRBJ1-5, and TRBD1 matches 7 of the central bases. The CDR3 region reads CASTTRGGNQPQHF. The sequence in DNA is TGTGCCAGCACGACCAGGGGGGGAAATCAGCCCCAGCATTTT. The CDR3 plus the reference TRBV2 and TRBJ1-5 genes for the other parts give the full variable domain: EPEVTQTPSHQVTQMGQEVILRCVPISNHLYFYWYRQILGQKVEFLVSFYNNEISEKSEIFDDQFSVERPDGSNFTLKIRSTKLEDSAMYFCASTTRGGNQPQHFGDGTRLSIL.